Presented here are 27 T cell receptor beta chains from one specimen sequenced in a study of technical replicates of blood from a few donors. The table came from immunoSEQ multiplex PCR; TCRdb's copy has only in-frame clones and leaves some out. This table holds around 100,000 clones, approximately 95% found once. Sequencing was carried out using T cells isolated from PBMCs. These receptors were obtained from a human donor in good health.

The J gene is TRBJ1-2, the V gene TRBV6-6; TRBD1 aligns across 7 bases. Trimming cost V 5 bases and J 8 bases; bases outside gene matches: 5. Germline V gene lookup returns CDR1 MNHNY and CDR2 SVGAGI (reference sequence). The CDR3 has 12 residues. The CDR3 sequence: CASSVQGSGYTF. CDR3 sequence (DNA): TGTGCCAGCAGTGTACAGGGGAGCGGCTACACCTTC.

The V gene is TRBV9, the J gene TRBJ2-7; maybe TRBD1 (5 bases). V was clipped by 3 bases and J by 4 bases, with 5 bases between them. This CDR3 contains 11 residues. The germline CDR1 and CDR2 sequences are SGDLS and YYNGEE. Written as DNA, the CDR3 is TGTGCCAGCAGCGAGGGGTACGAGCAGTACTTC. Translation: CASSEGYEQYF. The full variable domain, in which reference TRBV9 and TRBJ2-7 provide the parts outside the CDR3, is DSGVTQTPKHLITATGQRVTLRCSPRSGDLSVYWYQQSLDQGLQFLIQYYNGEERAKGNILERFSAQQFPDLHSELNLSSLELGDSALYFCASSEGYEQYFGPGTRLTVT.

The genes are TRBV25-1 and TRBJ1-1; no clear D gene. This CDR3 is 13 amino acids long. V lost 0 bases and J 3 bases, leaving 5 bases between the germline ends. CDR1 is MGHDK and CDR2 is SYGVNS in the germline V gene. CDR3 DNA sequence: TGTGCCAGCAGTGAATACGGGGACACTGAAGCTTTCTTT. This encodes CASSEYGDTEAFF.

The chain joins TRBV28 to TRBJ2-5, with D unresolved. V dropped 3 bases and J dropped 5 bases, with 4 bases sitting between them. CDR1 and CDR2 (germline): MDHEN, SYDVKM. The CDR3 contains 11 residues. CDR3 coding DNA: TGTGCCAGCAGTTTGAGGGAGACCCAGTACTTC. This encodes CASSLRETQYF.

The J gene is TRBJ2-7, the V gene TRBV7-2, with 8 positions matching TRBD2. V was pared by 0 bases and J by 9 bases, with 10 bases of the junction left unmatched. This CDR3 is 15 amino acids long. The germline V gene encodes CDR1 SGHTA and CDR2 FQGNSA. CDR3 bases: TGTGCCAGCAGCTTAGCGCGGGAGGCCCATGGGAGGCAGTACTTC. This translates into CASSLAREAHGRQYF.

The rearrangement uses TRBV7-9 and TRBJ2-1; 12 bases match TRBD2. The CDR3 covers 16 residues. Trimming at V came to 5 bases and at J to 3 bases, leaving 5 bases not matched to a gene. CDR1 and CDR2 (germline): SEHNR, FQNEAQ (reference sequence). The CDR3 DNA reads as TGTGCCAGCAGCCCGACGGGACTAGCGGGCTACAATGAGCAGTTCTTC. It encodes CASSPTGLAGYNEQFF. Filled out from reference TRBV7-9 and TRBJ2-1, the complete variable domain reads DTGVSQNPRHKITKRGQNVTFRCDPISEHNRLYWYRQTLGQGPEFLTYFQNEAQLEKSRLLSDRFSAERPKGSFSTLEIQRTEQGDSAMYLCASSPTGLAGYNEQFFGPGTRLTVL.

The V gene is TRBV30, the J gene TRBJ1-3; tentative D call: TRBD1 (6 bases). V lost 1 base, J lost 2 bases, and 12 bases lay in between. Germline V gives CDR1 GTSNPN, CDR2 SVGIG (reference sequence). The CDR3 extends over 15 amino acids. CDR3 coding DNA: TGTGCCTGGAGTGGTGGACAGCTAACTGGAAACACCATATATTTT. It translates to CAWSGGQLTGNTIYF. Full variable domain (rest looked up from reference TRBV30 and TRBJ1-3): SQTIHQWPATLVQPVGSPLSLECTVEGTSNPNLYWYRQAAGRGLQLLFYSVGIGQISSEVPQNLSASRPQDRQFILSSKKLLLSDSGFYLCAWSGGQLTGNTIYFGEGSWLTVV.

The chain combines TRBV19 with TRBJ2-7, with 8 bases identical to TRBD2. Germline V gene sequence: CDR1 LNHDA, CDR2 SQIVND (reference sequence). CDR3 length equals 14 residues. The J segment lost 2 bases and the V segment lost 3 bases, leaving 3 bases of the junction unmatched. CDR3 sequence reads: CASSIAGLAYEQYF. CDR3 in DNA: TGTGCCAGTAGTATTGCGGGACTAGCCTACGAGCAGTACTTC.

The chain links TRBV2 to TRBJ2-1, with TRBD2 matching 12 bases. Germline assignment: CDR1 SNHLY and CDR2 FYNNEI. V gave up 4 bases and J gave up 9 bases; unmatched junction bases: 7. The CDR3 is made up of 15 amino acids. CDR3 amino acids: CASSALAGGPGEQFF. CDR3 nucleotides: TGTGCCAGCAGTGCCCTAGCGGGAGGGCCAGGTGAGCAGTTCTTC.

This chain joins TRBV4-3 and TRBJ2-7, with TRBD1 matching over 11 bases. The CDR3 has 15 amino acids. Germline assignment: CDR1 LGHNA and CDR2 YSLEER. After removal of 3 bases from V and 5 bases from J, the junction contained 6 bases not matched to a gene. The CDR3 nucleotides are TGCGCCAGCAGCCAGGGACAGGGGGATGGAGACGAGCAGTACTTC. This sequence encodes CASSQGQGDGDEQYF.

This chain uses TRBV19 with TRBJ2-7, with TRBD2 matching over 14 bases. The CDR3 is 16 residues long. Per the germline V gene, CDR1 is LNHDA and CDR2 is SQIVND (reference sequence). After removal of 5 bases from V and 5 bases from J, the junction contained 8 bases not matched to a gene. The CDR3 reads CASSFSGLAGGNEQYF. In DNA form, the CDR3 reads TGTGCCAGTAGTTTCTCCGGACTAGCGGGAGGTAACGAGCAGTACTTC. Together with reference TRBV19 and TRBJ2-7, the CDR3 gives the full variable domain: DGGITQSPKYLFRKEGQNVTLSCEQNLNHDAMYWYRQDPGQGLRLIYYSQIVNDFQKGDIAEGYSVSREKKESFPLTVTSAQKNPTAFYLCASSFSGLAGGNEQYFGPGTRLTVT.

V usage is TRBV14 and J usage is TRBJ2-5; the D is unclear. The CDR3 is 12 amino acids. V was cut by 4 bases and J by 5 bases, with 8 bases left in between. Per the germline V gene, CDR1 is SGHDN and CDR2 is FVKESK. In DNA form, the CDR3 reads TGTGCCAGCAGCCGAAACTGGGAGACCCAGTACTTC. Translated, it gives CASSRNWETQYF.

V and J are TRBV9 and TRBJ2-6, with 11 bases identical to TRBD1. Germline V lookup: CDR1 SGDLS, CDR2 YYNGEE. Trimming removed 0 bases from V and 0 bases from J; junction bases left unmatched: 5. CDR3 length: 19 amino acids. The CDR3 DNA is TGTGCCAGCAGCGTAGCTACCGGGACAGGGGGCTCTGGGGCCAACGTCCTGACTTTC. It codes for CASSVATGTGGSGANVLTF.

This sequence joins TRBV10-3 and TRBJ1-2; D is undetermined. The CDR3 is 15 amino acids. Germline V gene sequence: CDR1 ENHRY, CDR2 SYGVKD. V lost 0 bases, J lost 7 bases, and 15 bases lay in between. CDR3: CAISESSLGAFGYTF. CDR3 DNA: TGTGCCATCAGTGAGTCGTCATTGGGAGCTTTTGGCTACACCTTC.

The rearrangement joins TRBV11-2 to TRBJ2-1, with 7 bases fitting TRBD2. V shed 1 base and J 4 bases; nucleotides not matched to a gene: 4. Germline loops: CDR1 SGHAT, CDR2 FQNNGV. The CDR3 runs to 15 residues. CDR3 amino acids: CASSLGASGYNEQFF. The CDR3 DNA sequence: TGTGCCAGCAGCTTAGGGGCTAGCGGATACAATGAGCAGTTCTTC.

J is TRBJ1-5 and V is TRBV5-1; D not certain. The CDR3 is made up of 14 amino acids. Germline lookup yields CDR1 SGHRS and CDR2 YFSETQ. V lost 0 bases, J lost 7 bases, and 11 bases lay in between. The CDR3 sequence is CASSLGQFGQPQHF. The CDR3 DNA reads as TGCGCCAGCAGCTTGGGTCAGTTTGGCCAGCCCCAGCATTTT.

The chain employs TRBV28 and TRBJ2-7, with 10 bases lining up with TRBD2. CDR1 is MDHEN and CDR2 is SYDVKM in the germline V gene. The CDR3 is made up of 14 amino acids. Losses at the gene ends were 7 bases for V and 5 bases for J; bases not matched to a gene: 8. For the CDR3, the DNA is TGTGCCAGCACCATAGCGGGAGGTACCGACGAGCAGTACTTC. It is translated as CASTIAGGTDEQYF. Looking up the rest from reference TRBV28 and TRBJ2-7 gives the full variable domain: DVKVTQSSRYLVKRTGEKVFLECVQDMDHENMFWYRQDPGLGLRLIYFSYDVKMKEKGDIPEGYSVSREKKERFSLILESASTNQTSMYLCASTIAGGTDEQYFGPGTRLTVT.

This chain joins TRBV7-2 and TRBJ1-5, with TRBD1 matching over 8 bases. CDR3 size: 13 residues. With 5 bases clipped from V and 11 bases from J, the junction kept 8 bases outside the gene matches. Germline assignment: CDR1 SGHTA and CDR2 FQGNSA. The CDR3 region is CASSTARDRSQHF. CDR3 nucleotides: TGTGCCAGCAGCACCGCCCGGGACAGGTCCCAGCATTTT. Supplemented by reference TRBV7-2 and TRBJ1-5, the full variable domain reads GAGVSQSPSNKVTEKGKDVELRCDPISGHTALYWYRQSLGQGLEFLIYFQGNSAPDKSGLPSDRFSAERTGGSVSTLTIQRTQQEDSAVYLCASSTARDRSQHFGDGTRLSIL.

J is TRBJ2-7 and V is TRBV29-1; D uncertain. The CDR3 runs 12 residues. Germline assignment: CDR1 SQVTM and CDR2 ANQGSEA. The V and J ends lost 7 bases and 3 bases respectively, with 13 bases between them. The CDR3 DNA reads TGCAGCGCCCTTGAGAAGAACTACGAGCAGTACTTC. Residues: CSALEKNYEQYF.

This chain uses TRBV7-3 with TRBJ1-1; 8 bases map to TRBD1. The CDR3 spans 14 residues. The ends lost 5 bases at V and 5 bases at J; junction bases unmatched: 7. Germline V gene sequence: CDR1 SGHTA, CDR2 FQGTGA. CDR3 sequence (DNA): TGTGCCAGCAGCCAAAACAGGGGGGGAACTGAAGCTTTCTTT. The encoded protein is CASSQNRGGTEAFF.

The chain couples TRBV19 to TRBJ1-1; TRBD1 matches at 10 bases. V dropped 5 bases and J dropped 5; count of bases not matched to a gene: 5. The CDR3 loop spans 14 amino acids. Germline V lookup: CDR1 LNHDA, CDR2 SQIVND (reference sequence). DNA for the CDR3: TGTGCCAGTAGTTTTACGGACAGGGGGACTGAAGCTTTCTTT. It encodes CASSFTDRGTEAFF.

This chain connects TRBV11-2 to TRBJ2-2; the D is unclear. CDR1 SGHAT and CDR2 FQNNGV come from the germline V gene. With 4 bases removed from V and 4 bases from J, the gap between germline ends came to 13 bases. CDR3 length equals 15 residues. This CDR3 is CASSSIRVSTGELFF. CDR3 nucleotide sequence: TGTGCCAGCAGCTCAATCCGGGTCTCCACCGGGGAGCTGTTTTTT.

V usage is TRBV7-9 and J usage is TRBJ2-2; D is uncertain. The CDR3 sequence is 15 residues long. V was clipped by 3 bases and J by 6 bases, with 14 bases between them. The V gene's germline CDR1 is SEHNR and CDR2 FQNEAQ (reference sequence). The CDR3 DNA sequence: TGTGCCAGCAGCTTTTCAGAGGTTATGGCCGGGGAGCTGTTTTTT. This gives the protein CASSFSEVMAGELFF.

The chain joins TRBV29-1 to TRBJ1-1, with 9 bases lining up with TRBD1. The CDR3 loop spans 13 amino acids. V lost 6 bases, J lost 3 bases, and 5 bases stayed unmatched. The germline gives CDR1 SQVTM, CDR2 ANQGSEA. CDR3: CSVSRQGDTEAFF. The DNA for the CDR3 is TGCAGCGTGAGTAGACAGGGGGACACTGAAGCTTTCTTT.

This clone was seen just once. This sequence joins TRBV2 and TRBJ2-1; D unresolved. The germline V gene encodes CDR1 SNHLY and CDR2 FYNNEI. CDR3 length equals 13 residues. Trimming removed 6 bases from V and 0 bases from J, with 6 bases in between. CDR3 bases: TGTGCCAGCAGACTTAGCTCCTACAATGAGCAGTTCTTC. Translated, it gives CASRLSSYNEQFF.

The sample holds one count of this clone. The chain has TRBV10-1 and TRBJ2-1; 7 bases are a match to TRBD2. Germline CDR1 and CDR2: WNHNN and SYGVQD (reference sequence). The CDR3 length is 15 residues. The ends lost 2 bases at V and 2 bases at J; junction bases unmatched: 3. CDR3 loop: CASSEGGDAYNEQFF. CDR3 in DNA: TGCGCCAGCAGTGAGGGGGGGGACGCCTACAATGAGCAGTTCTTC.

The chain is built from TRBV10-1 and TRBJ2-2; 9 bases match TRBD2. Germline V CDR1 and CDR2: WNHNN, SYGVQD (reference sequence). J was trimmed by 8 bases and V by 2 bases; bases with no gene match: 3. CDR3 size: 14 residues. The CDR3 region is CASSERLAGGELFF. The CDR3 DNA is TGCGCCAGCAGTGAGCGTCTAGCGGGAGGGGAGCTGTTTTTT.